A single sample gave rise to the 10 T cell receptor beta chains below, sequenced in a study of OX40 agonist ivuxolimab in advanced cancers. Clones were read by immunoSEQ multiplex PCR, and TCRdb kept only the in-frame ones, dropping some. The data contain some 85,000 clones, 91% of them singletons. Sequenced material: CD4+ or CD8+ T cells sorted from blood, taken in a trial of the OX40 agonist ivuxolimab. Every receptor here comes from an adult with an advanced solid tumor such as melanoma, head and neck, liver or kidney cancer.

The chain links TRBV28 to TRBJ1-2; 8 bases align to TRBD1. From germline, CDR1 is MDHEN and CDR2 SYDVKM. This CDR3 spans 15 amino acids. With 4 bases clipped from V and 6 bases from J, the junction kept 10 bases outside the gene matches. CDR3: CASSSSGGGVNGYTF. The CDR3 DNA reads as TGTGCCAGCAGTTCCTCAGGGGGCGGGGTAAATGGCTACACCTTC.

This rearrangement joins TRBV29-1 to TRBJ1-3; no definite D call. The CDR3 covers 12 residues. Germline CDR1 and CDR2: SQVTM and ANQGSEA. Trimming removed 2 bases from V and 3 bases from J, with 5 bases in between. This chain's CDR3 is CSVETGGNTIYF. The CDR3 DNA follows: TGCAGCGTTGAAACGGGTGGAAACACCATATATTTT.

The CDR3 DNA sequence: TGTGCCAGCAGTGATGGCGATCAGCCCCAGCATTTT. Its translation: CASSDGDQPQHF. The V and J genes are TRBV2 and TRBJ1-5; D gene unclear. The CDR3 is 12 amino acids. Germline V lookup: CDR1 SNHLY, CDR2 FYNNEI. V lost 3 bases to trimming and J lost 5 bases, with 5 bases between them.

The chain is built from TRBV9 and TRBJ1-4; unclear D gene. The germline V gene encodes CDR1 SGDLS and CDR2 YYNGEE. V lost 0 bases and J 1 base, leaving 7 bases between the germline ends. This CDR3 is 15 amino acids long. CDR3 coding DNA: TGTGCCAGCAGCGTAGAAGGGAGAACTAATGAAAAACTGTTTTTT. It is translated as CASSVEGRTNEKLFF. Together with reference TRBV9 and TRBJ1-4, the CDR3 gives the full variable domain: DSGVTQTPKHLITATGQRVTLRCSPRSGDLSVYWYQQSLDQGLQFLIQYYNGEERAKGNILERFSAQQFPDLHSELNLSSLELGDSALYFCASSVEGRTNEKLFFGSGTQLSVL.

The chain joins TRBV7-2 to TRBJ2-2, with a weak D call TRBD2 (6 bases). V was shortened by 5 bases and J by 5 bases, with 18 bases between the two germline ends. The germline V gene encodes CDR1 SGHTA and CDR2 FQGNSA. CDR3 length equals 16 residues. Here the CDR3 reads CASSGRTIKPTGELFF. For the CDR3, the DNA is TGTGCCAGCAGCGGACGGACTATAAAGCCTACCGGGGAGCTGTTTTTT. The full variable domain, its missing parts supplied by reference TRBV7-2 and TRBJ2-2, is GAGVSQSPSNKVTEKGKDVELRCDPISGHTALYWYRQSLGQGLEFLIYFQGNSAPDKSGLPSDRFSAERTGGSVSTLTIQRTQQEDSAVYLCASSGRTIKPTGELFFGEGSRLTVL.

The rearrangement links TRBV9 to TRBJ2-6, with a weak D call TRBD2 (6 bases). CDR3 length: 17 residues. Germline-derived CDR1 and CDR2 are SGDLS and YYNGEE. V was cut by 3 bases and J by 4 bases, with 17 bases left in between. CDR3 sequence: CASSGRGPRVGANVLTF. CDR3 coding DNA: TGTGCCAGCAGCGGGAGGGGTCCGCGGGTCGGGGCCAACGTCCTGACTTTC.

The chain recombines TRBV28 with TRBJ2-7; D remains ambiguous. There are 14 residues in the CDR3. V was cut by 1 base and J by 3 bases, with 10 bases left in between. The germline gives CDR1 MDHEN, CDR2 SYDVKM. This CDR3 reads CASSLSGFNYEQYF. The CDR3 DNA sequence: TGTGCCAGCAGTTTATCTGGGTTTAACTACGAGCAGTACTTC. Together with reference TRBV28 and TRBJ2-7, the CDR3 gives the full variable domain: DVKVTQSSRYLVKRTGEKVFLECVQDMDHENMFWYRQDPGLGLRLIYFSYDVKMKEKGDIPEGYSVSREKKERFSLILESASTNQTSMYLCASSLSGFNYEQYFGPGTRLTVT.

The CDR3 nucleotides are TGCGCCAGCAGCTTACTAGCGGGAGGGTCTGAGCAGTTCTTC. This encodes CASSLLAGGSEQFF. The chain combines TRBV5-1 with TRBJ2-1, with 13 bases aligning to TRBD2. There are 14 residues in the CDR3. The junction had 2 bases not matched to a gene; V was cut back by 2 bases and J by 9 bases. In germline, CDR1 is SGHRS, CDR2 YFSETQ.

The chain couples TRBV2 to TRBJ1-2; 8 bases are shared with TRBD1. J lost 10 bases, V lost 5 bases, and 3 bases had no gene match. CDR3 length: 11 residues. CDR1 is SNHLY and CDR2 is FYNNEI in the germline V gene. The CDR3 nucleotides are TGTGCCAGCAGTCAGGGGGCCTCCTACACCTTC. The encoded protein is CASSQGASYTF.

The genes are TRBV6-1 and TRBJ2-2, with 10 positions matching TRBD1. In germline, CDR1 is MNHNS, CDR2 SASEGT. V trimming: 6 bases; J trimming: 4 bases; junction bases outside the gene matches: 5. The CDR3 spans 15 residues. This CDR3 is CASRVGTGVTGELFF. DNA of the CDR3: TGTGCCAGCAGAGTAGGGACAGGGGTCACCGGGGAGCTGTTTTTT.